A single T cell receptor (beta chain) is shown here with its context. Antigen unknown. This entry is derived from a study of cytomegalovirus exposure and HLA in healthy donors. Study-wide context: Out of 150 million to 200 million T cells, an earlier analysis found around 120 million unique TCR beta sequences in total. Study results and caveats: Earlier results showed most TCR beta V segments being productive about 87% or about 30% of the time.

A multiplex PCR was run with 60 Vbeta primers and 13 Jbeta primers. Assay: immunoSEQ multiplex PCR; the TCRdb copy retains only in-frame clones and omits some. The sample shows some 85,000 clones, about 80% of them seen only once. Per germline, CDR1 SGHDT and CDR2 YYEEEE. Trimming shortened V by 6 bases and J by 3 bases, and 16 bases separated the two germline ends. The CDR3 sequence is 15 residues long. Sequenced material: PBMCs. The chain links TRBV5-6 to TRBJ1-5; a possible D gene is TRBD1 (6 bases). The source is a male donor in good health and CMV-seronegative. The CDR3 nucleotides are TGTGCCAGCACCATGGGGGGGGCCTTCAATCAGCCCCAGCATTTT. This gives the protein CASTMGGAFNQPQHF.